Listed here are 17 T cell receptor beta chains from one sample, sequenced in a study of OX40 agonist ivuxolimab in advanced cancers. Measured with immunoSEQ multiplex PCR; TCRdb has only the in-frame clones, and not every one. The sample carries more than 50,000 clones, roughly 87% recorded once. The sample here was CD4+ or CD8+ T cells sorted from blood, taken in a trial of the OX40 agonist ivuxolimab. The receptors shown here come from an adult with an advanced solid tumor such as melanoma, head and neck, liver or kidney cancer.

This chain connects TRBV5-1 to TRBJ1-1; a weak D match, TRBD1 (6 bases). Germline V gene sequence: CDR1 SGHRS, CDR2 YFSETQ. The V end lost 3 bases, the J end lost 7 bases, and 7 bases lay between the germline ends. The CDR3 extends over 11 amino acids. CDR3 DNA: TGCGCCAGCAGCTACAGGGATGAAGCTTTCTTT. It specifies CASSYRDEAFF. The full variable domain, with the rest looked up from reference TRBV5-1 and TRBJ1-1, is KAGVTQTPRYLIKTRGQQVTLSCSPISGHRSVSWYQQTPGQGLQFLFEYFSETQRNKGNFPGRFSGRQFSNSRSEMNVSTLELGDSALYLCASSYRDEAFFGQGTRLTVV.

CDR3 protein: CASSLVPYGLAGVDEQFF. The DNA of the CDR3 is TGTGCCAGCAGCTTAGTTCCTTACGGACTAGCGGGGGTAGATGAGCAGTTCTTC. V is TRBV11-2 and J is TRBJ2-1, with TRBD2 matching over 13 bases. The length of the CDR3 is 18 residues. The V and J ends lost 1 base and 8 bases, in that order; junction bases with no gene match: 11. Germline loops: CDR1 SGHAT, CDR2 FQNNGV. The full variable domain, with the rest looked up from reference TRBV11-2 and TRBJ2-1, is EAGVAQSPRYKIIEKRQSVAFWCNPISGHATLYWYQQILGQGPKLLIQFQNNGVVDDSQLPKDRFSAERLKGVDSTLKIQPAKLEDSAVYLCASSLVPYGLAGVDEQFFGPGTRLTVL.

J is TRBJ1-1 and V is TRBV4-1; the D is unclear. Trimming left V 1 base short and J 1 base short, with 10 bases between. This CDR3 region has 15 residues. Germline V gene lookup returns CDR1 MGHRA and CDR2 YSYEKL. The chain's CDR3 is CASSQVGSGNTEAFF. The CDR3 DNA sequence: TGCGCCAGCAGCCAAGTGGGAAGCGGGAACACTGAAGCTTTCTTT.

This chain uses TRBV5-1 with TRBJ1-4; no clear D. Germline assignment: CDR1 SGHRS and CDR2 YFSETQ. The CDR3 length is 15 residues. V dropped 0 bases and J dropped 6 bases, with 12 bases sitting between them. The CDR3 loop reads CASSLGVNQDEKLFF. The CDR3 DNA follows: TGCGCCAGCAGCTTGGGGGTAAATCAAGATGAAAAACTGTTTTTT. Combining the CDR3 with reference TRBV5-1 and TRBJ1-4 gives the whole variable domain KAGVTQTPRYLIKTRGQQVTLSCSPISGHRSVSWYQQTPGQGLQFLFEYFSETQRNKGNFPGRFSGRQFSNSRSEMNVSTLELGDSALYLCASSLGVNQDEKLFFGSGTQLSVL.

With respect to this clone: Distinct nucleotide sequences in the sample also encode this CDR3. The rearrangement uses TRBV7-8 and TRBJ1-5; TRBD1 might be the D (5 bases). CDR3 length equals 15 residues. CDR1 is SGHVS, CDR2 FQNEAQ, per germline. V was shortened by 7 bases and J by 4 bases, with 17 bases between the two germline ends. The CDR3 region is CASTMTDRHNQPQHF. The CDR3 nucleotides read TGTGCCAGCACCATGACAGACAGACATAATCAGCCCCAGCATTTT.

The chain combines TRBV7-8 with TRBJ2-3; D possibly corresponds to TRBD2 (6 bases). Trimming pared 5 bases from V and 6 bases from J, leaving 18 bases between. The CDR3 extends over 15 amino acids. CDR1 SGHVS and CDR2 FQNEAQ come from the germline V gene. CDR3 bases: TGTGCCAGCAGCCCGGCGCCGGGAGAGGGGGATACGCAGTATTTT. It is translated as CASSPAPGEGDTQYF. The full variable domain, its missing parts supplied by reference TRBV7-8 and TRBJ2-3, is GAGVSQSPRYKVAKRGQDVALRCDPISGHVSLFWYQQALGQGPEFLTYFQNEAQLDKSGLPSDRFFAERPEGSVSTLKIQRTQQEDSAVYLCASSPAPGEGDTQYFGPGTRLTVL.

The J gene is TRBJ1-3, the V gene TRBV7-9; D is perhaps TRBD1 (5 bases). V lost 3 bases and J lost 4, with 19 bases in between. The germline V gene has CDR1 SEHNR and CDR2 FQNEAQ (reference sequence). This CDR3 contains 17 residues. The CDR3 nucleotides are TGTGCCAGCAGCTTTGTCCTCCAGGGCCGATGGGGAAACACCATATATTTT. Translated: CASSFVLQGRWGNTIYF.

This rearrangement joins TRBV7-8 to TRBJ1-2; 8 nucleotides align to TRBD1. Germline CDR1 and CDR2: SGHVS and FQNEAQ. V shed 5 bases, J shed 9 bases, and the junction held 14 bases outside the gene matches. The CDR3 runs 15 residues. CDR3 bases: TGTGCCAGCAGCCAGCTTGACAGGGGATTTTCTCGCTACACCTTC. The encoded protein is CASSQLDRGFSRYTF.

V usage is TRBV7-9 and J usage is TRBJ1-3, with D maybe TRBD1 (5 bases). The CDR3 totals 13 residues. The V gene lost 2 bases and the J gene lost 4 bases, with 6 bases spanning the gap. Germline assignment: CDR1 SEHNR and CDR2 FQNEAQ (reference sequence). As DNA, the CDR3 is TGTGCCAGCAGCTTACAGGGAGGAAACACCATATATTTT. The encoded protein is CASSLQGGNTIYF.

The rearrangement uses TRBV7-9 and TRBJ2-2, with D perhaps matching TRBD1 (5 bases). Germline V gene sequence: CDR1 SEHNR, CDR2 FQNEAQ (reference sequence). The CDR3 is 18 residues long. V gave up 3 bases and J gave up 1 base, with 18 bases separating them. The CDR3 region has the DNA TGTGCCAGCAGCTTTGTTGTTTTGAGGACAATGAACACCGGGGAGCTGTTTTTT. The encoded protein is CASSFVVLRTMNTGELFF. The full variable domain, rest sourced from reference TRBV7-9 and TRBJ2-2, is DTGVSQNPRHKITKRGQNVTFRCDPISEHNRLYWYRQTLGQGPEFLTYFQNEAQLEKSRLLSDRFSAERPKGSFSTLEIQRTEQGDSAMYLCASSFVVLRTMNTGELFFGEGSRLTVL.

The chain combines TRBV2 with TRBJ2-7; TRBD2 matches at 7 bases. This CDR3 contains 14 residues. Germline assignment: CDR1 SNHLY and CDR2 FYNNEI. V gave up 6 bases and J gave up 3 bases; unmatched junction bases: 8. The CDR3 bases are TGTGCCAGCAGCTCAGGTGGGGGGGACTACGAGCAGTACTTC. Its translation is CASSSGGGDYEQYF.

The chain's CDR3 is CASTPVRRQGAKGQYF. CDR3 bases: TGTGCCAGCACCCCAGTAAGGAGACAGGGGGCGAAAGGGCAGTACTTC. This sequence joins TRBV28 and TRBJ2-7; 10 nucleotides agree with TRBD1. The CDR3 runs 16 residues. J lost 9 bases, V lost 7 bases, and 18 bases had no gene match. The germline gives CDR1 MDHEN, CDR2 SYDVKM.

For this clone: The junction does not match germline at one end; this may be a read error. V and J are TRBV7-9 and TRBJ2-7, with D perhaps TRBD1 (6 bases). This CDR3 has 14 amino acids. Looked up from germline, CDR1 is SEHNR and CDR2 is FQNEAQ (reference sequence). The CDR3 coding sequence is TGTGCCAGCACCCTCGCAGGGACAAGGCGTAGCAGCGACTTC. It specifies CASTLAGTRRSSDF.

The chain couples TRBV19 to TRBJ2-7, with TRBD1 matching 9 bases. The CDR3 extends over 14 amino acids. Germline V CDR1 and CDR2: LNHDA, SQIVND (reference sequence). With V trimmed by 4 bases and J by 5 bases, 6 bases remained unmatched. The DNA for the CDR3 is TGTGCCAGTAGTACGTACCGGGACAGGGACGAGCAGTACTTC. Encoded protein: CASSTYRDRDEQYF.

The chain uses TRBV7-6 and TRBJ2-7, with D perhaps matching TRBD1 or TRBD2 (5 bases each). V lost 1 base to trimming and J lost 2 bases, with 9 bases between them. This CDR3 comprises 14 residues. CDR1 and CDR2 (germline): SGHVS, FNYEAQ. DNA for the CDR3: TGTGCCAGCAGCTTAGATGAGGGGCCCTACGAGCAGTACTTC. As protein: CASSLDEGPYEQYF.

This rearrangement joins TRBV6-1 to TRBJ2-7, with D unresolved. The CDR3 spans 10 residues. Looked up from germline, CDR1 is MNHNS and CDR2 is SASEGT. V dropped 6 bases and J dropped 5 bases, with 5 bases sitting between them. CDR3 residues: CASRGHEQYF. CDR3 in DNA: TGTGCCAGCAGAGGACACGAGCAGTACTTC.

The chain has TRBV7-2 and TRBJ1-6, with no clear D. The CDR3 extends over 14 amino acids. Trimming cost V 4 bases and J 7 bases, with 11 bases left between them. The germline V gene has CDR1 SGHTA and CDR2 FQGNSA. The DNA for the CDR3 is TGTGCCAGCAGCTCCGGAGCCAGAAATTCACCCCTCCACTTT. Translation gives CASSSGARNSPLHF. The complete variable domain, with remaining parts taken from reference TRBV7-2 and TRBJ1-6, reads GAGVSQSPSNKVTEKGKDVELRCDPISGHTALYWYRQSLGQGLEFLIYFQGNSAPDKSGLPSDRFSAERTGGSVSTLTIQRTQQEDSAVYLCASSSGARNSPLHFGNGTRLTVT.